The 9 T cell receptor beta chains below come from one sample, sequenced in a study of blood T cell repertoires in COVID-19. Here immunoSEQ multiplex PCR was the method, and the copy in TCRdb shows in-frame clones only, minus some. The repertoire holds tens of thousands of clones, about 77% seen once, with approximately 30% in the top ten. The sequenced sample consisted of peripheral blood. These receptors were taken from a woman in her seventies with acute or convalescent COVID-19.

In this sample, this clone turned up once. The chain links TRBV30 to TRBJ1-2, with D tentatively TRBD1 (6 bases). Germline lookup yields CDR1 GTSNPN and CDR2 SVGIG (reference sequence). The germline V and J ends were trimmed by 2 bases and 2 bases, with 9 bases remaining between them. The CDR3 contains 13 residues. DNA of the CDR3: TGTGCCTGGAGTCGGACAGACAACTATGGCTACACCTTC. Translation gives CAWSRTDNYGYTF.

The chain is built from TRBV15 and TRBJ2-1; 9 nucleotides line up with TRBD2. Germline V CDR1 and CDR2: LNHNV, YYDKDF (reference sequence). Losses at the gene ends were 0 bases for V and 7 bases for J; bases not matched to a gene: 7. The CDR3 loop spans 16 amino acids. This chain's CDR3 is CATSRDRAGGWNEQFF. The CDR3 DNA follows: TGTGCCACCAGCAGAGATCGAGCGGGAGGTTGGAATGAGCAGTTCTTC.

The chain links TRBV30 to TRBJ1-5; D is unclear. CDR1 and CDR2 from the germline V gene are GTSNPN and SVGIG (reference sequence). Trimming removed 0 bases at V and 1 base at J, with 4 bases between. The CDR3 consists of 13 residues. Here the CDR3 DNA reads TGTGCCTGGAGTGTATCAAGCAATCAGCCCCAGCATTTT. Amino acid sequence: CAWSVSSNQPQHF.

This clone was seen more than once but under ten times. The gene calls are TRBV6-5 and TRBJ1-4, with TRBD1 matching 7 bases. Losses at the gene ends were 6 bases for V and 6 bases for J; bases not matched to a gene: 10. This CDR3 comprises 15 residues. Looked up from germline, CDR1 is MNHEY and CDR2 is SVGAGI. DNA of the CDR3: TGTGCCAGCAGCCTTAACCGGGACAGTGATGAAAAACTGTTTTTT. It codes for CASSLNRDSDEKLFF.

This clone occurred once. The chain has TRBV28 and TRBJ2-1; TRBD2 matches at 10 bases. CDR3 size: 20 residues. Germline CDR1 reads MDHEN; CDR2 reads SYDVKM. V was pared by 6 bases and J by 9 bases, with 26 bases of the junction left unmatched. The CDR3 nucleotides read TGTGCCAGCAGCCCACCCCGTCGCGCGAGCGGGAGGGTTGATTCACTTGAGCAGTTCTTC. It encodes CASSPPRRASGRVDSLEQFF.

This rearrangement joins TRBV27 to TRBJ2-1; 15 bases match TRBD2. Germline CDR1 MNHEY, CDR2 SMNVEV (reference sequence). The CDR3 is made up of 16 amino acids. Losses at the gene ends were 6 bases for V and 8 bases for J; bases not matched to a gene: 8. The chain's CDR3 is CASRVAGTSGRHEQFF. CDR3 DNA: TGTGCCAGCAGGGTAGCCGGGACTAGCGGGAGGCATGAGCAGTTCTTC.

The genes are TRBV2 and TRBJ1-6; the match to TRBD1 covers 8 bases. Unmatched junction bases numbered 11, after V lost 6 bases and J lost 10 bases. Germline lookup yields CDR1 SNHLY and CDR2 FYNNEI. The CDR3 sequence is 15 residues long. The CDR3 coding sequence is TGTGCCAGCAGCCCCCGGGAACAGGGGGTCTCACCCCTCCACTTT. Residues: CASSPREQGVSPLHF. Complete variable domain (other parts from reference TRBV2 and TRBJ1-6): EPEVTQTPSHQVTQMGQEVILRCVPISNHLYFYWYRQILGQKVEFLVSFYNNEISEKSEIFDDQFSVERPDGSNFTLKIRSTKLEDSAMYFCASSPREQGVSPLHFGNGTRLTVT.

The chain uses TRBV7-6 and TRBJ1-1; 8 nucleotides line up with TRBD1. Germline V gene sequence: CDR1 SGHVS, CDR2 FNYEAQ. The CDR3 length is 13 residues. The trim removed 5 bases at V and 5 bases at J, leaving 4 bases unmatched. CDR3 sequence reads: CASSNNRGTEAFF. The CDR3 region has the DNA TGTGCCAGCAGCAATAACAGGGGGACTGAAGCTTTCTTT. Combining the CDR3 with reference TRBV7-6 and TRBJ1-1 gives the whole variable domain GAGVSQSPRYKVTKRGQDVALRCDPISGHVSLYWYRQALGQGPEFLTYFNYEAQQDKSGLPNDRFSAERPEGSISTLTIQRTEQRDSAMYRCASSNNRGTEAFFGQGTRLTVV.

A few counts support this clone. This chain uses TRBV29-1 with TRBJ2-3; D may be TRBD2 (6 bases). The CDR3 contains 14 residues. Between the trimmed V and J ends, which lost 4 bases and 2 bases, there was a span of 13 bases. Germline loops: CDR1 SQVTM, CDR2 ANQGSEA. CDR3 protein: CSVVRDSDTDTQYF. The CDR3, as DNA: TGCAGCGTTGTCCGGGACTCCGACACAGATACGCAGTATTTT.